Listed here are 19 T cell receptor beta chains from one sample, sequenced in a study of shared clonotypes between healthy human individuals. The assay was immunoSEQ multiplex PCR, and TCRdb's table has in-frame clones only and misses some. The data contain some 2.1 million clones, about 93% of them singletons. Naive CD8 cells were CD45RO-negative, positively selected for CCR7, excluding terminally differentiated effector memory CD45RA+ cells. Material for sequencing was naive CD8+ T cells from PBMCs. These receptors came from a man between 18 and 35 years old in good health. Some clones in this sample may be carry-over from other donors' samples.

The genes are TRBV7-9 and TRBJ1-1; D gene ambiguous. The CDR3 runs to 17 residues. Trimming cost V 2 bases and J 1 base, with 17 bases left between them. Germline assignment: CDR1 SEHNR and CDR2 FQNEAQ (reference sequence). For the CDR3, the DNA is TGTGCCAGCAGCTTATTAGCTCGCTTCGGGGAGAACACTGAAGCTTTCTTT. Protein product: CASSLLARFGENTEAFF.

This chain links TRBV15 with TRBJ2-5, with TRBD1 matching over 7 bases. The CDR3 consists of 13 residues. CDR1 and CDR2 (germline): LNHNV, YYDKDF (reference sequence). V was pared by 9 bases and J by 0 bases, with 4 bases of the junction left unmatched. CDR3 region: CATGQTHQETQYF. For the CDR3, the DNA is TGTGCCACGGGACAGACCCACCAAGAGACCCAGTACTTC.

The chain employs TRBV5-1 and TRBJ2-1; 10 positions agree with TRBD2. The germline V gene encodes CDR1 SGHRS and CDR2 YFSETQ. This CDR3 comprises 16 residues. Trimming cost V 4 bases and J 9 bases; bases outside gene matches: 13. The CDR3 DNA reads as TGCGCCAGCAGCCGAGAGCGGGAGGGCCCTTTTGGTGAGCAGTTCTTC. Its translation: CASSREREGPFGEQFF.

J is TRBJ1-1 and V is TRBV5-4, with D perhaps TRBD1 (5 bases). Germline assignment: CDR1 SGHNT and CDR2 YYREEE (reference sequence). This CDR3 is 13 amino acids long. Trimming shortened V by 2 bases and J by 4 bases, and 9 bases separated the two germline ends. The CDR3 bases are TGTGCCAGCAGCTTTCAGGGAGGCACTGAAGCTTTCTTT. This translates into CASSFQGGTEAFF.

This chain connects TRBV19 to TRBJ2-1; unclear D gene. This CDR3 has 15 amino acids. The germline V gene has CDR1 LNHDA and CDR2 SQIVND (reference sequence). Trimming left V 6 bases short and J 4 bases short, with 16 bases between. CDR3 DNA: TGTGCCAGTAGCCTTACTGGCGGTACGTACAATGAGCAGTTCTTC. This codes for CASSLTGGTYNEQFF.

This clone was counted a few times. The chain has TRBV13 and TRBJ1-1; D may be TRBD1 (5 bases). There are 14 residues in the CDR3. With 5 bases removed from V and 3 bases from J, the gap between germline ends came to 13 bases. The germline CDR1 and CDR2 sequences are PRHDT and FYEKMQ (reference sequence). CDR3: CASSGGRGDTEAFF. The CDR3 nucleotides are TGTGCCAGCAGCGGTGGAAGGGGAGACACTGAAGCTTTCTTT. Full variable domain (missing parts from reference TRBV13 and TRBJ1-1): AAGVIQSPRHLIKEKRETATLKCYPIPRHDTVYWYQQGPGQDPQFLISFYEKMQSDKGSIPDRFSAQQFSDYHSELNMSSLELGDSALYFCASSGGRGDTEAFFGQGTRLTVV.

This clone was detected only once. The chain couples TRBV11-2 to TRBJ2-7; D is possibly TRBD1 (5 bases). Trimming pared 7 bases from V and 3 bases from J, leaving 16 bases between. The CDR3 is made up of 14 amino acids. The V gene's germline CDR1 is SGHAT and CDR2 FQNNGV. CDR3 bases: TGTGCCAGCACCACCTCGCCAGGGTACTACGAGCAGTACTTC. Protein product: CASTTSPGYYEQYF.

The genes are TRBV6-5 and TRBJ2-1, with TRBD2 matching 9 bases. J gave up 0 bases and V 4 bases, and 4 bases lay outside the gene matches. Per the germline V gene, CDR1 is MNHEY and CDR2 is SVGAGI. There are 16 residues in the CDR3. The CDR3 loop is CASSLTSGSSYNEQFF. CDR3 coding DNA: TGTGCCAGCAGTTTGACTAGCGGCAGCTCCTACAATGAGCAGTTCTTC.

This clone came up a few times. This CDR3 is also generated by other DNA sequences in the sample. This rearrangement joins TRBV5-4 to TRBJ1-1; weak D call: TRBD1 (5 bases). Germline V gives CDR1 SGHNT, CDR2 YYREEE (reference sequence). The CDR3 length is 12 residues. V dropped 2 bases and J dropped 4 bases, with 6 bases sitting between them. The CDR3 region is CASSFGATEAFF. As DNA, the CDR3 is TGTGCCAGCAGCTTTGGGGCCACTGAAGCTTTCTTT.

The gene calls are TRBV7-9 and TRBJ2-1; 12 bases map to TRBD2. Germline V gene data show CDR1 as SEHNR and CDR2 as FQNEAQ (reference sequence). Unmatched junction bases numbered 3, after V lost 9 bases and J lost 3 bases. CDR3 length: 14 amino acids. CDR3 DNA: TGTGCCAGTCTAGCGGGAGGGGACTACAATGAGCAGTTCTTC. It translates to CASLAGGDYNEQFF.

The chain has TRBV29-1 and TRBJ2-3, with 10 bases fitting TRBD2. This CDR3 comprises 20 residues. Germline CDR1 SQVTM, CDR2 ANQGSEA. J gave up 1 base and V 4 bases, and 20 bases lay outside the gene matches. This chain's CDR3 is CSVAELAGAVRPDRTDTQYF. Here the CDR3 DNA reads TGCAGCGTTGCAGAGCTAGCGGGAGCTGTCAGACCGGATCGCACAGATACGCAGTATTTT.

This chain links TRBV10-3 with TRBJ2-3; 7 bases match TRBD1. V lost 0 bases, J lost 10 bases, and 10 bases stayed unmatched. The germline V gene has CDR1 ENHRY and CDR2 SYGVKD. There are 15 residues in the CDR3. CDR3 region: CAISESTGTAFSQYF. The DNA of the CDR3 is TGTGCCATCAGTGAGTCGACGGGGACAGCATTCTCGCAGTATTTT.

This clone was recorded once. This chain joins TRBV27 and TRBJ2-7, with 9 bases aligning to TRBD2. The CDR3 has 15 amino acids. Unmatched junction bases numbered 7, after V lost 5 bases and J lost 2 bases. Germline V gene lookup returns CDR1 MNHEY and CDR2 SMNVEV (reference sequence). The CDR3 DNA follows: TGTGCCAGCAGTCCAACTAGCGGGTGGGCCTACGAGCAGTACTTC. This encodes CASSPTSGWAYEQYF.

The genes are TRBV19 and TRBJ1-3, with 10 bases that match TRBD1. V trimming: 5 bases; J trimming: 4 bases; junction bases outside the gene matches: 8. CDR3 size: 16 residues. Germline CDR1 and CDR2: LNHDA and SQIVND (reference sequence). As DNA, the CDR3 is TGTGCCAGTAGTCCCCGGGACAGGGGATACGGAAACACCATATATTTT. The encoded protein is CASSPRDRGYGNTIYF.

The rearrangement joins TRBV10-2 to TRBJ2-7, with a weak D call TRBD2 (6 bases). V lost 7 bases and J lost 0, with 16 bases in between. This CDR3 is 15 amino acids long. The V gene's germline CDR1 is WSHSY and CDR2 SAAADI. CDR3 nucleotides: TGCGCCAGCACCGTCCTCCGGGAGAACTCCTACGAGCAGTACTTC. This translates into CASTVLRENSYEQYF.

V and J are TRBV5-4 and TRBJ1-1, with D tentatively TRBD1 (5 bases). Germline loops: CDR1 SGHNT, CDR2 YYREEE (reference sequence). CDR3 length equals 15 residues. Between the trimmed V and J ends, which lost 1 base and 4 bases, there was a span of 14 bases. This CDR3 is CASSLIIAGFTEAFF. The DNA for the CDR3 is TGTGCCAGCAGCTTGATAATAGCAGGGTTCACTGAAGCTTTCTTT. Variable domain in full (rest from reference TRBV5-4 and TRBJ1-1): ETGVTQSPTHLIKTRGQQVTLRCSSQSGHNTVSWYQQALGQGPQFIFQYYREEENGRGNFPPRFSGLQFPNYSSELNVNALELDDSALYLCASSLIIAGFTEAFFGQGTRLTVV.

The rearrangement uses TRBV29-1 and TRBJ2-3; D might be TRBD2 (5 bases). Germline-derived CDR1 and CDR2 are SQVTM and ANQGSEA. V was pared by 0 bases and J by 11 bases, with 21 bases between. CDR3 length equals 15 residues. CDR3 DNA: TGCAGCGTTGAAGATAGTGCCGGGCCCGGGATTGGGCAGTATTTT. Its protein is CSVEDSAGPGIGQYF.

Points on this clone: Within the sample, other DNA sequences also encode this same CDR3. The gene calls are TRBV5-6 and TRBJ2-7, with unresolved D. V was trimmed by 2 bases and J by 0 bases, leaving 6 bases between them. This CDR3 spans 13 amino acids. CDR1 is SGHDT and CDR2 is YYEEEE in the germline V gene. The CDR3 DNA reads TGTGCCAGCAGCTTAGTTCGCTCCTACGAGCAGTACTTC. Protein: CASSLVRSYEQYF.

This chain uses TRBV21-1 with TRBJ2-5; whether TRBD1, the table's D call, matches the DNA was not checked. TRBV21-1 is a known pseudogene. The CDR3 runs to 15 residues. This CDR3 reads CASSPSRGRVETQYF. CDR3 in DNA: TGTGCCAGCAGCCCCTCAAGGGGGAGAGTAGAGACCCAGTACTTC.